Following are 20 T cell receptor beta chains from one sample sequenced in a study of T cell repertoires in cytomegalovirus infection. TCRdb recomputed calls from the reads with MiXCR, one row per CDR3 protein. The sample has fewer than 200,000 distinct CDR3 sequences, approximately 15% seen once. The sequenced sample was PBMCs. These receptors originate from a human donor in good health (CMV status not recorded). Some clones in this sample may be carry-over from other donors' samples.

This clonotype was detected only a few times. The chain couples TRBV9 to TRBJ1-5; D possibly corresponds to TRBD1 (5 bases). Germline V lookup: CDR1 SGDLS, CDR2 YYNGEE. V lost 2 bases and J lost 6, with 9 bases in between. CDR3 length: 13 residues. CDR3 nucleotide sequence: TGTGCCAGCAGCGTGGGGGGGGGTCAGCCCCAGCATTTT. It is translated as CASSVGGGQPQHF.

This clonotype has at least ten counts. The gene calls are TRBV7-2 and TRBJ2-7; possibly TRBD2 for D (6 bases). Germline V lookup: CDR1 SGHTA, CDR2 FQGNSA. V was clipped by 5 bases and J by 7 bases, with 12 bases between them. The CDR3 covers 12 residues. The CDR3 reads CASSPGTPEQYF. The CDR3, as DNA: TGTGCCAGCAGCCCGGGGACTCCAGAGCAGTACTTC.

This clonotype was found many times. The rearrangement joins TRBV7-2 to TRBJ2-3; no firm D call. Germline V lookup: CDR1 SGHTA, CDR2 FQGNSA. Trimming removed 6 bases from V and 5 bases from J, with 12 bases in between. CDR3 length: 13 residues. The CDR3, as DNA: TGTGCCAGCAGGATGAGTGGGCAAGATACGCAGTATTTT. Translating it yields CASRMSGQDTQYF.

In its sample, this clonotype was seen a few times. The chain joins TRBV6-6 to TRBJ2-7; the D gene is possibly TRBD1 (6 bases). This CDR3 has 13 amino acids. Looked up from germline, CDR1 is MNHNY and CDR2 is SVGAGI (reference sequence). Trimming left V 6 bases short and J 6 bases short, with 15 bases between. DNA for the CDR3: TGTGCCAGCAGCCTCGGGACAAGACTCGAGCAGTACTTC. This encodes CASSLGTRLEQYF.

The chain has TRBV18 and TRBJ2-5; 7 bases map to TRBD1. Trimming at V came to 3 bases and at J to 5 bases, leaving 6 bases not matched to a gene. This CDR3 comprises 14 residues. The germline V gene encodes CDR1 KGHSH and CDR2 LQKENI. CDR3 amino acids: CASSPNRGEETQYF. The CDR3 coding sequence is TGTGCCAGCTCACCGAACAGGGGAGAGGAGACCCAGTACTTC.

In DNA form, the CDR3 reads TGTGCCAGCTCACTAAAAAGCCTTAGGGGGGCTGAAGCTTTCTTT. It translates to CASSLKSLRGAEAFF. The chain carries TRBV18 and TRBJ1-1, with a possible D match to TRBD1 (6 bases). The V end lost 4 bases, the J end lost 6 bases, and 18 bases lay between the germline ends. Germline lookup yields CDR1 KGHSH and CDR2 LQKENI. The CDR3 covers 15 residues.

This clonotype has ten or more counts. This chain joins TRBV15 and TRBJ1-2, with D unclear. Deletions cut 0 bases from V and 4 bases from J, with 12 bases between. The CDR3 covers 15 residues. In germline, CDR1 is LNHNV, CDR2 YYDKDF (reference sequence). The CDR3 here is CATSRDSVGSYGYTF. The CDR3 coding sequence is TGTGCCACCAGCAGAGATTCGGTCGGAAGCTATGGCTACACCTTC. Full variable domain (remainder filled in from reference TRBV15 and TRBJ1-2): DAMVIQNPRYQVTQFGKPVTLSCSQTLNHNVMYWYQQKSSQAPKLLFHYYDKDFNNEADTPDNFQSRRPNTSFCFLDIRSPGLGDTAMYLCATSRDSVGSYGYTFGSGTRLTVV.

The sample holds a few counts of this clonotype. The V and J genes are TRBV5-5 and TRBJ2-1; 8 bases fit TRBD2. There are 14 residues in the CDR3. J was trimmed by 9 bases and V by 6 bases; bases with no gene match: 11. Germline CDR1 reads SGHKS; CDR2 reads YYEKEE (reference sequence). The CDR3 here is CASTPGGIEGEQFF. In DNA form, the CDR3 reads TGTGCCAGCACCCCGGGAGGGATCGAGGGTGAGCAGTTCTTC.

The table lists this clonotype with many counts. V is TRBV7-2 and J is TRBJ2-3, with unresolved D. The germline CDR1 and CDR2 sequences are SGHTA and FQGNSA. This CDR3 is 15 amino acids long. V was clipped by 1 base and J by 4 bases, with 12 bases between them. CDR3 in DNA: TGTGCCAGCAGCTTAGGTTCCCTGTTCCCAGATACGCAGTATTTT. It yields the protein CASSLGSLFPDTQYF.

The chain employs TRBV10-3 and TRBJ1-5, with D possibly TRBD1 on 5 matching bases. With 3 bases removed from V and 5 bases from J, the gap between germline ends came to 14 bases. This CDR3 is 15 amino acids long. In germline, CDR1 is ENHRY, CDR2 SYGVKD. CDR3 protein: CAISDSGGRDQPQHF. CDR3 bases: TGTGCCATCAGTGACTCGGGGGGAAGGGATCAGCCCCAGCATTTT.

The chain uses TRBV20-1 and TRBJ2-7; TRBD2 might be the D (6 bases). The germline V gene encodes CDR1 DFQATT and CDR2 SNEGSKA (reference sequence). V dropped 3 bases and J dropped 4 bases, with 10 bases sitting between them. The CDR3 covers 12 residues. The CDR3 region is CSASGSDYEQYF. The CDR3 nucleotides read TGCAGTGCTAGCGGGAGTGATTACGAGCAGTACTTC.

As to this clonotype: This may arise from a read error, as a much more abundant clone is one base away. V gene TRBV27 combines with J gene TRBJ1-2; D uncertain. CDR3 size: 14 residues. Germline V gene sequence: CDR1 MNHEY, CDR2 SMNVEV (reference sequence). The DNA of the CDR3 is TGTGCCAGCAGTTTAAAGGGTACGGACTATGACTACACCTTC. It translates to CASSLKGTDYDYTF.

V and J are TRBV6-5 and TRBJ1-1; D unclear. CDR1 and CDR2 (germline): MNHEY, SVGAGI. Trimming removed 7 bases at V and 2 bases at J, with 11 bases between. The CDR3 has 13 residues. CDR3 amino acids: CASNNPENTEAFF. The DNA of the CDR3 is TGTGCCAGCAACAACCCCGAAAACACTGAAGCTTTCTTT.

There are many counts of this clonotype. V is TRBV5-4 and J is TRBJ1-1, with 10 bases fitting TRBD1. With V trimmed by 4 bases and J by 2 bases, 5 bases remained unmatched. Germline V lookup: CDR1 SGHNT, CDR2 YYREEE (reference sequence). The CDR3 runs 15 residues. The CDR3 here is CASSARDRGNTEAFF. The CDR3 DNA reads TGTGCCAGCAGCGCCAGGGACAGGGGAAACACTGAAGCTTTCTTT.

This clonotype was seen only a few times. The rearrangement joins TRBV7-6 to TRBJ2-5, with a tentative D call TRBD1 (6 bases). V lost 5 bases to trimming and J lost 1 base, with 11 bases between them. Germline values: CDR1 SGHVS, CDR2 FNYEAQ. The CDR3 extends over 14 amino acids. In nucleotides, the CDR3 is TGTGCCAGCAGCATCAGGGGTCTCCAAGAGACCCAGTACTTC. Its translation: CASSIRGLQETQYF.

The gene calls are TRBV2 and TRBJ1-5; D gene ambiguous. The CDR3 is 15 amino acids. V lost 4 bases to trimming and J lost 2 bases, with 12 bases between them. Germline-derived CDR1 and CDR2 are SNHLY and FYNNEI. CDR3 nucleotides: TGTGCCAGCAGTGGCACCTCTTGGGGCAATCAGCCCCAGCATTTT. This codes for CASSGTSWGNQPQHF. The entire variable domain, with the rest obtained from reference TRBV2 and TRBJ1-5, is as follows: EPEVTQTPSHQVTQMGQEVILRCVPISNHLYFYWYRQILGQKVEFLVSFYNNEISEKSEIFDDQFSVERPDGSNFTLKIRSTKLEDSAMYFCASSGTSWGNQPQHFGDGTRLSIL.

This clonotype was counted many times. The chain recombines TRBV28 with TRBJ2-5, with D perhaps TRBD2 (5 bases). With 2 bases removed from V and 3 bases from J, the gap between germline ends came to 13 bases. CDR1 is MDHEN, CDR2 SYDVKM, per germline. The length of the CDR3 is 15 residues. In DNA, the CDR3 is TGTGCCAGCAGTTTACGAAGTCGAGGGAAAGAGACCCAGTACTTC. Its protein is CASSLRSRGKETQYF.

The V gene is TRBV5-6, the J gene TRBJ2-7, with 7 nucleotides matching TRBD1. CDR1 and CDR2 from the germline V gene are SGHDT and YYEEEE. This CDR3 is built from 14 residues. V shed 3 bases and J 4 bases; nucleotides not matched to a gene: 7. CDR3 region: CASSSPGQRYEQYF. CDR3 coding DNA: TGTGCCAGCAGCTCTCCGGGACAGAGATACGAGCAGTACTTC.

The chain has TRBV29-1 and TRBJ1-2; D gene unclear. The CDR3 spans 11 residues. The germline CDR1 and CDR2 sequences are SQVTM and ANQGSEA. Trimming removed 4 bases at V and 6 bases at J, with 9 bases between. CDR3 loop: CSVGPENGYTF. CDR3 sequence (DNA): TGCAGCGTTGGCCCGGAGAATGGCTACACCTTC. Full variable domain (missing parts from reference TRBV29-1 and TRBJ1-2): SAVISQKPSRDICQRGTSLTIQCQVDSQVTMMFWYRQQPGQSLTLIATANQGSEATYESGFVIDKFPISRPNLTFSTLTVSNMSPEDSSIYLCSVGPENGYTFGSGTRLTVV.

V usage is TRBV2 and J usage is TRBJ1-5; D ambiguous. Germline V gene data show CDR1 as SNHLY and CDR2 as FYNNEI. The V and J ends lost 2 bases and 7 bases respectively, with 12 bases between them. This CDR3 has 14 residues. The CDR3 nucleotides are TGTGCCAGCAGTGAAAGGCTCCTCGGGCAGCCCCAGCATTTT. Protein product: CASSERLLGQPQHF.